The 31 T cell receptor beta chains reported below all come from one sample, sequenced in a study of identical twins. MiXCR, applied by TCRdb to the 5' RACE reads, yields one record per CDR3 protein. The repertoire includes fewer than 250,000 distinct CDR3 sequences, 6% to 8.5% of them detected once, and around 5.4% sits in the top ten. Another study also made use of these data, one on yellow fever vaccine responses in identical twins.

Sample: CD8+ T cells sorted from blood. The source is a young woman in good health.

The CDR3 DNA follows: TGTGCCAGCAGCTTAGAGCATCTGGGCACAGATACGCAGTATTTT. Amino acid sequence: CASSLEHLGTDTQYF. The chain links TRBV7-3 to TRBJ2-3; no definite D call. The germline CDR1 and CDR2 sequences are SGHTA and FQGTGA. The V and J ends lost 2 bases and 1 base respectively, with 10 bases between them. The CDR3 is 15 residues long. Supplemented by reference TRBV7-3 and TRBJ2-3, the full variable domain reads GAGVSQTPSNKVTEKGKYVELRCDPISGHTALYWYRQSLGQGPEFLIYFQGTGAADDSGLPNDRFFAVRPEGSVSTLKIQRTERGDSAVYLCASSLEHLGTDTQYFGPGTRLTVL.

This clonotype was detected only once. One end of the junction is discordant with germline, which a read error may explain. V usage is TRBV11-2 and J usage is TRBJ2-7; D is undetermined. The germline V gene encodes CDR1 SGHAT and CDR2 FQNNGV. CDR3 length equals 13 residues. In DNA, the CDR3 is TGTGCCAGCAGCTTAGAGGTGTCAGACGACCAGTACTTC. Amino acids: CASSLEVSDDQYF.

In this sample, this clonotype turned up a few times. This chain joins TRBV6-2 or TRBV6-3 and TRBJ2-5; D not certain. CDR1 MNHEY and CDR2 SVGEGT come from the germline V gene. This CDR3 is 13 amino acids long. V dropped 1 base and J dropped 4 bases, with 7 bases sitting between them. The CDR3 region is CASSYFRRETQYF. The CDR3 bases are TGTGCCAGCAGTTACTTTCGGCGAGAGACCCAGTACTTC.

This clonotype was seen ten or more times. This chain joins TRBV6-2 or TRBV6-3 and TRBJ2-1; D remains ambiguous. The V gene's germline CDR1 is MNHEY and CDR2 SVGEGT. With 0 bases removed from V and 7 bases from J, the gap between germline ends came to 4 bases. The CDR3 runs 12 residues. This CDR3 is CASSYSMNEQFF. The CDR3, as DNA: TGTGCCAGCAGTTACTCGATGAATGAGCAGTTCTTC.

This chain uses TRBV7-3 with TRBJ2-2, with a weak D call TRBD1 (5 bases). Trimming took off 3 bases at V and 0 bases at J, with 14 bases between the two ends. The CDR3 is made up of 17 amino acids. From germline, CDR1 is SGHTA and CDR2 FQGTGA. CDR3 protein: CASSLSLGPANTGELFF. As DNA, the CDR3 is TGTGCCAGCAGCTTGAGTCTGGGGCCAGCGAACACCGGGGAGCTGTTTTTT.

In this sample, this clonotype turned up a few times. The CDR3 reads CASSVGGSNQPQHF. The CDR3 DNA reads as TGTGCCAGCAGTGTGGGAGGGAGCAATCAGCCCCAGCATTTT. This chain uses TRBV25-1 with TRBJ1-5; unclear D gene. The germline V gene encodes CDR1 MGHDK and CDR2 SYGVNS. V shed 4 bases and J shed 1 base, with 8 bases lying between them. The CDR3 contains 14 residues.

In its sample, this clonotype was seen many times. This chain links TRBV4-1 with TRBJ1-1, with D maybe TRBD1 (6 bases). The CDR3 length is 18 residues. The germline gives CDR1 MGHRA, CDR2 YSYEKL. V was cut by 4 bases and J by 0 bases, with 21 bases left in between. The CDR3 DNA reads TGCGCCAGCAGCCCAAATGAACAGGGCTGGAGAATGAACACTGAAGCTTTCTTT. Protein sequence: CASSPNEQGWRMNTEAFF.

The chain carries TRBV4-1 and TRBJ2-2, with D uncertain. The CDR3 has 15 residues. V lost 3 bases and J lost 6, with 14 bases in between. The germline V gene has CDR1 MGHRA and CDR2 YSYEKL. The DNA for the CDR3 is TGCGCCAGCAGCCAGGAAATCGTGCAGTCCGGGGAGCTGTTTTTT. This codes for CASSQEIVQSGELFF.

This clonotype has more than one count but fewer than ten. V usage is TRBV7-2 and J usage is TRBJ2-3; no definite D call. With 3 bases removed from V and 0 bases from J, the gap between germline ends came to 16 bases. Germline loops: CDR1 SGHTA, CDR2 FQGNSA. The CDR3 is made up of 17 amino acids. CDR3 bases: TGTGCCAGCAGCTTCCCCCCGACGTATACTAGCACAGATACGCAGTATTTT. This codes for CASSFPPTYTSTDTQYF.

This clonotype was observed at least ten times. The chain is built from TRBV12-3 or TRBV12-4 and TRBJ2-7; no clear D gene. The CDR3 runs 11 residues. The V gene lost 5 bases and the J gene lost 1 base, with 3 bases spanning the gap. CDR3 residues: CASSQSYEQYF. The CDR3 DNA follows: TGTGCCAGCAGTCAATCCTACGAGCAGTACTTC.

This clonotype has a count of ten or more. The rearrangement links TRBV10-3 to TRBJ2-3; 7 nucleotides match TRBD2. CDR1 and CDR2 (germline): ENHRY, SYGVKD. Trimming at V came to 2 bases and at J to 0 bases, leaving 5 bases not matched to a gene. The CDR3 extends over 16 amino acids. The CDR3 region has the DNA TGTGCCATCAGTGAGAGAGCGGGGACTAGCACAGATACGCAGTATTTT. Its translation: CAISERAGTSTDTQYF.

This clonotype has only a few counts. J is TRBJ2-1 and V is TRBV15; 11 positions agree with TRBD2. The CDR3 runs 16 residues. V gave up 8 bases and J gave up 3 bases; unmatched junction bases: 9. CDR1 is LNHNV, CDR2 YYDKDF, per germline (reference sequence). The CDR3 reads CATQEVAGGLYNEQFF. The CDR3 region has the DNA TGTGCCACCCAGGAGGTAGCGGGAGGGCTCTACAATGAGCAGTTCTTC.

The chain joins TRBV29-1 to TRBJ2-7; 7 nucleotides agree with TRBD2. Germline CDR1 and CDR2: SQVTM and ANQGSEA. Germline trimming cut 3 bases from V and 3 bases from J; bases unmatched to any gene: 8. The CDR3 has 14 residues. This CDR3 is CSVEVGGGVYEQYF. In DNA form, the CDR3 reads TGCAGCGTTGAGGTGGGGGGAGGGGTCTACGAGCAGTACTTC.

The genes are TRBV28 and TRBJ2-3; TRBD2 agrees at 13 bases. The ends lost 5 bases at V and 6 bases at J; junction bases unmatched: 5. This CDR3 spans 15 amino acids. Germline-derived CDR1 and CDR2 are MDHEN and SYDVKM. The CDR3 here is CASSPGLAGRDTQYF. In DNA, the CDR3 is TGTGCCAGCAGTCCGGGACTAGCGGGAAGGGATACGCAGTATTTT. The complete variable domain, with remaining parts taken from reference TRBV28 and TRBJ2-3, reads DVKVTQSSRYLVKRTGEKVFLECVQDMDHENMFWYRQDPGLGLRLIYFSYDVKMKEKGDIPEGYSVSREKKERFSLILESASTNQTSMYLCASSPGLAGRDTQYFGPGTRLTVL.

The rearrangement joins TRBV11-2 to TRBJ2-7, with 9 bases identical to TRBD1. The CDR3 contains 16 residues. Trimming at V came to 5 bases and at J to 4 bases, leaving 12 bases not matched to a gene. Germline loops: CDR1 SGHAT, CDR2 FQNNGV. The CDR3 DNA reads TGTGCCAGCAGCCCTTCCCCCGGGACAGGGATTTACGAGCAGTACTTC. This sequence encodes CASSPSPGTGIYEQYF.

This clonotype appeared a few times. V and J are TRBV5-5 and TRBJ2-3, with a weak D call TRBD1 (5 bases). The CDR3 consists of 15 residues. From germline, CDR1 is SGHKS and CDR2 YYEKEE (reference sequence). V lost 0 bases and J 0 bases, leaving 8 bases between the germline ends. The CDR3 reads CASSLGRASTDTQYF. The DNA of the CDR3 is TGTGCCAGCAGCTTGGGCAGGGCTAGCACAGATACGCAGTATTTT.

This clonotype was found a few times. The CDR3: CASGQDREGGYTF. CDR3 DNA sequence: TGTGCCAGCGGCCAAGACAGGGAAGGTGGCTACACCTTC. The genes are TRBV6-4 and TRBJ1-2; 7 bases line up with TRBD1. Per germline, CDR1 MRHNA and CDR2 SNTAGT. The CDR3 runs 13 residues. J gave up 7 bases and V 8 bases, and 10 bases lay outside the gene matches.

J is TRBJ2-1 and V is TRBV7-6; 15 bases are shared with TRBD2. This CDR3 is built from 17 residues. The germline CDR1 and CDR2 sequences are SGHVS and FNYEAQ. After removal of 5 bases from V and 3 bases from J, the junction contained 5 bases not matched to a gene. The CDR3 region is CASSPGTSGRNYNEQFF. Written as DNA, the CDR3 is TGTGCCAGCAGCCCAGGGACTAGCGGGAGGAACTACAATGAGCAGTTCTTC. Full variable domain (rest looked up from reference TRBV7-6 and TRBJ2-1): GAGVSQSPRYKVTKRGQDVALRCDPISGHVSLYWYRQALGQGPEFLTYFNYEAQQDKSGLPNDRFSAERPEGSISTLTIQRTEQRDSAMYRCASSPGTSGRNYNEQFFGPGTRLTVL.

CDR3 protein: CSVEEAGGETQYF. The CDR3 region has the DNA TGCAGCGTTGAAGAGGCAGGGGGAGAGACCCAGTACTTC. V and J are TRBV29-1 and TRBJ2-5; 7 nucleotides agree with TRBD1. The CDR3 extends over 13 amino acids. The V gene's germline CDR1 is SQVTM and CDR2 ANQGSEA. V was pared by 0 bases and J by 4 bases, with 2 bases of the junction left unmatched.

V usage is TRBV7-9 and J usage is TRBJ2-4; 7 bases line up with TRBD1. The CDR3 runs to 17 residues. Per the germline V gene, CDR1 is SEHNR and CDR2 is FQNEAQ (reference sequence). V shed 1 base, J shed 1 base, and the junction held 7 bases outside the gene matches. The CDR3: CASSLDGYRGAKNIQYF. The CDR3 DNA reads TGTGCCAGCAGCTTAGACGGGTACAGGGGTGCCAAAAACATTCAGTACTTC.

This chain joins TRBV4-1 and TRBJ1-1; D unresolved. The germline V gene has CDR1 MGHRA and CDR2 YSYEKL. V gave up 5 bases and J gave up 7 bases, with 17 bases separating them. The CDR3 length is 14 residues. The CDR3 DNA reads TGCGCCAGCAGCTATACATCGGTATACGGTGAAGCTTTCTTT. It specifies CASSYTSVYGEAFF.

This clonotype showed up just a few times. The chain links TRBV5-1 to TRBJ2-3; weak D call: TRBD2 (6 bases). The CDR3 is 16 residues long. V was pared by 1 base and J by 1 base, with 13 bases between. The V gene's germline CDR1 is SGHRS and CDR2 YFSETQ. The CDR3 region has the DNA TGCGCCAGCAGCTTGTCTCGAGGGACTGGCACAGATACGCAGTATTTT. Translation gives CASSLSRGTGTDTQYF.

This chain connects TRBV7-8 to TRBJ2-1, with TRBD2 identical over 13 bases. The J segment lost 9 bases and the V segment lost 2 bases, leaving 13 bases of the junction unmatched. The CDR3 sequence is 18 residues long. Looked up from germline, CDR1 is SGHVS and CDR2 is FQNEAQ. The CDR3 reads CASSLQRGLAGLESEQFF. CDR3 sequence (DNA): TGTGCCAGCAGCTTACAGAGGGGACTAGCGGGATTGGAGAGTGAGCAGTTCTTC.

This chain links TRBV12-5 with TRBJ2-5, with 9 bases matching TRBD1. J lost 5 bases, V lost 3 bases, and 16 bases had no gene match. CDR1 is LGHNT, CDR2 FRNRAP, per germline. The CDR3 runs 18 residues. CDR3 amino acids: CASGFDQGQGRYRETQYF. DNA of the CDR3: TGTGCTAGTGGTTTTGATCAAGGACAGGGGAGATACCGGGAGACCCAGTACTTC.

This clonotype occurred many times. The V gene is TRBV3-1, the J gene TRBJ2-1; 7 positions match TRBD2. This CDR3 spans 17 amino acids. V lost 0 bases and J lost 0; bases outside the gene matches: 5. Germline values: CDR1 LGHDT, CDR2 YNNKEL (reference sequence). CDR3 sequence (DNA): TGTGCCAGCAGCCAAGACCCAGCGGGAATCTCCTACAATGAGCAGTTCTTC. Its translation: CASSQDPAGISYNEQFF.

This clonotype turned up a few times. The chain's CDR3 is CASSPLSGGNEQYF. In DNA form, the CDR3 reads TGTGCCAGCAGCCCATTGAGCGGGGGAAACGAGCAGTACTTC. V is TRBV27 and J is TRBJ2-7, with 8 bases identical to TRBD2. The CDR3 loop spans 14 amino acids. Losses at the gene ends were 6 bases for V and 5 bases for J; bases not matched to a gene: 9. Germline CDR1 and CDR2: MNHEY and SMNVEV (reference sequence).

The chain has TRBV9 and TRBJ2-7; D may be TRBD1 or TRBD2 (5 bases each). V was trimmed by 3 bases and J by 0 bases, leaving 16 bases between them. Germline V gene data show CDR1 as SGDLS and CDR2 as YYNGEE. This CDR3 has 16 amino acids. The CDR3: CASSASNRDPSYEQYF. The DNA for the CDR3 is TGTGCCAGCAGCGCTTCTAACCGGGACCCCTCCTACGAGCAGTACTTC. Supplemented by reference TRBV9 and TRBJ2-7, the full variable domain reads DSGVTQTPKHLITATGQRVTLRCSPRSGDLSVYWYQQSLDQGLQFLIQYYNGEERAKGNILERFSAQQFPDLHSELNLSSLELGDSALYFCASSASNRDPSYEQYFGPGTRLTVT.

The chain is built from TRBV20-1 and TRBJ2-2; D perhaps matches TRBD1 (6 bases). The germline V gene encodes CDR1 DFQATT and CDR2 SNEGSKA (reference sequence). CDR3 length: 13 amino acids. Deletions cut 4 bases from V and 4 bases from J, with 10 bases between. CDR3 in DNA: TGCAGTGCTACTGGACAGCGCACCGGGGAGCTGTTTTTT. It yields the protein CSATGQRTGELFF.

This clonotype occurred a few times. The CDR3: CASSPGQGVYEQYF. The CDR3 coding sequence is TGTGCCAGCAGCCCGGGACAGGGAGTCTACGAGCAGTACTTC. The rearrangement joins TRBV7-9 to TRBJ2-7; 9 nucleotides match TRBD1. Trimming took 5 bases from V and 3 from J; bases not matched to a gene: 5. The CDR3 is 14 residues long. Germline V CDR1 and CDR2: SEHNR, FQNEAQ (reference sequence).

A few counts support this clonotype. The chain links TRBV9 to TRBJ2-1; 8 bases agree with TRBD2. The J segment lost 5 bases and the V segment lost 4 bases, leaving 8 bases of the junction unmatched. This CDR3 is 15 amino acids long. Looked up from germline, CDR1 is SGDLS and CDR2 is YYNGEE. DNA for the CDR3: TGTGCCAGCAGCCACGCCCAGCGGGAGAACAATGAGCAGTTCTTC. Encoded protein: CASSHAQRENNEQFF.

This chain connects TRBV7-6 to TRBJ2-2; the D is unclear. Germline loops: CDR1 SGHVS, CDR2 FNYEAQ. The CDR3 covers 15 residues. Trimming pared 4 bases from V and 0 bases from J, leaving 9 bases between. The CDR3 loop is CASSSRHPNTGELFF. In DNA, the CDR3 is TGTGCCAGCAGCTCAAGACACCCGAACACCGGGGAGCTGTTTTTT.